Below are 14 T cell receptor beta chains sequenced from a single sample in a study of technical replicates of blood from a handful of donors. Sequencing used immunoSEQ multiplex PCR; TCRdb keeps in-frame clones, though not all of them. In the table there are about 75,000 clones, around 97% of which are singletons. Sequencing used T cells isolated from PBMCs. These receptors came from a human donor in good health.

The chain uses TRBV6-1 and TRBJ2-7, with D possibly being TRBD1 (6 bases). The CDR3 consists of 13 residues. Germline V gives CDR1 MNHNS, CDR2 SASEGT. Between the trimmed V and J ends, which lost 9 bases and 3 bases, there was a span of 15 bases. CDR3 sequence (DNA): TGTGCCAGTACACGACAGGAGATCTACGAGCAGTACTTC. Protein: CASTRQEIYEQYF.

V usage is TRBV7-8 and J usage is TRBJ1-1; TRBD1 agrees at 11 bases. V gave up 5 bases and J gave up 3 bases; unmatched junction bases: 8. Germline V gene lookup returns CDR1 SGHVS and CDR2 FQNEAQ. The CDR3 covers 16 residues. The CDR3 spells CASSPRTGGKDTEAFF. The DNA of the CDR3 is TGTGCCAGCAGCCCCAGGACAGGGGGCAAGGACACTGAAGCTTTCTTT.

The rearrangement joins TRBV13 to TRBJ2-7; 7 nucleotides agree with TRBD2. CDR1 PRHDT and CDR2 FYEKMQ come from the germline V gene (reference sequence). CDR3 length: 14 residues. Trimming cost V 3 bases and J 5 bases; bases outside gene matches: 7. CDR3 sequence reads: CASSLASGRDEQYF. As DNA, the CDR3 is TGTGCCAGCAGCTTGGCTAGCGGACGGGACGAGCAGTACTTC.

This clone has only one observation. The chain joins TRBV2 to TRBJ1-2, with a weak D call TRBD1 (6 bases). Trimming shortened V by 7 bases and J by 5 bases, and 17 bases separated the two germline ends. This CDR3 has 14 residues. Germline assignment: CDR1 SNHLY and CDR2 FYNNEI. CDR3 in DNA: TGTGCCAGCACACCGGGACACGAAGTTTATGGCTACACCTTC. Its translation is CASTPGHEVYGYTF.

The rearrangement uses TRBV19 and TRBJ2-7; TRBD2 might be the D (7 bases). Germline values: CDR1 LNHDA, CDR2 SQIVND (reference sequence). CDR3 length: 17 amino acids. Between the trimmed V and J ends, which lost 1 base and 1 base, there was a span of 17 bases. CDR3 in amino acids: CASSIVGGIAGSYEQYF. CDR3 DNA sequence: TGTGCCAGTAGTATAGTAGGGGGGATAGCGGGTTCCTACGAGCAGTACTTC.

This rearrangement joins TRBV7-3 to TRBJ2-7, with a tentative D call TRBD1 (6 bases). This CDR3 has 14 amino acids. CDR1 and CDR2 (germline): SGHTA, FQGTGA. The V and J ends lost 3 bases and 2 bases respectively, with 11 bases between them. As DNA, the CDR3 is TGTGCCAGCAGCTTCAGGGGAAGTCCCTACGAGCAGTACTTC. Its protein product is CASSFRGSPYEQYF.

This clone has just one count. The chain joins TRBV27 to TRBJ2-1; TRBD2 aligns across 15 bases. CDR1 is MNHEY, CDR2 SMNVEV, per germline (reference sequence). The CDR3 length is 16 residues. The ends lost 11 bases at V and 5 bases at J; junction bases unmatched: 10. CDR3 sequence reads: CAAGGTSGGWHNEQFF. In DNA, the CDR3 is TGTGCCGCCGGGGGGACTAGCGGGGGGTGGCACAATGAGCAGTTCTTC.

This chain joins TRBV30 and TRBJ2-2; D may be TRBD1 (6 bases). This CDR3 is built from 14 residues. Germline loops: CDR1 GTSNPN, CDR2 SVGIG (reference sequence). Trimming shortened V by 5 bases and J by 1 base, and 11 bases separated the two germline ends. CDR3 loop: CAWVSQGNTGELFF. CDR3 nucleotides: TGTGCCTGGGTCTCACAGGGGAACACCGGGGAGCTGTTTTTT.

This chain uses TRBV5-1 with TRBJ2-7; TRBD2 matches 13 bases. V shed 3 bases, J shed 4 bases, and the junction held 7 bases outside the gene matches. Germline V gene sequence: CDR1 SGHRS, CDR2 YFSETQ. The CDR3 runs 16 residues. The CDR3 DNA reads as TGCGCCAGCAGCTCACAACTAGCGGGAGGGCTTTACGAGCAGTACTTC. Amino acids: CASSSQLAGGLYEQYF.

V usage is TRBV27 and J usage is TRBJ2-1; 8 bases line up with TRBD2. J was trimmed by 8 bases and V by 8 bases; bases with no gene match: 14. The CDR3 has 15 amino acids. Germline values: CDR1 MNHEY, CDR2 SMNVEV (reference sequence). In DNA form, the CDR3 reads TGTGCCAGCTGGACCGCGGGAGGATGGTTGTATGAGCAGTTCTTC. This translates into CASWTAGGWLYEQFF.

The genes are TRBV6-5 and TRBJ2-1, with 9 bases that match TRBD2. Germline V lookup: CDR1 MNHEY, CDR2 SVGAGI. V dropped 5 bases and J dropped 5; count of bases not matched to a gene: 1. This CDR3 is built from 13 residues. The CDR3 region has the DNA TGTGCCAGCAGTAGCGGGAGGAACAATGAGCAGTTCTTC. Its translation: CASSSGRNNEQFF.

This clone was detected only once. The rearrangement uses TRBV11-2 and TRBJ2-5, with 7 positions matching TRBD1. There are 14 residues in the CDR3. Germline values: CDR1 SGHAT, CDR2 FQNNGV. The ends lost 5 bases at V and 5 bases at J; junction bases unmatched: 8. CDR3 coding DNA: TGTGCCAGCAGCCGCAGACAGGGCGGCGAGACCCAGTACTTC. Protein product: CASSRRQGGETQYF.

This CDR3 reads CASRGETGAGNTIYF. In nucleotides, the CDR3 is TGTGCCAGCAGGGGGGAGACAGGGGCTGGAAACACCATATATTTT. The chain combines TRBV2 with TRBJ1-3, with 8 bases that match TRBD1. Germline CDR1 is SNHLY and CDR2 is FYNNEI. This CDR3 spans 15 amino acids. V was pared by 6 bases and J by 2 bases, with 6 bases of the junction left unmatched.

This chain links TRBV27 with TRBJ1-1; a weak D match, TRBD1 (5 bases). CDR3 length: 17 amino acids. Between the trimmed V and J ends, which lost 2 bases and 0 bases, there was a span of 16 bases. CDR1 and CDR2 (germline): MNHEY, SMNVEV (reference sequence). CDR3 nucleotide sequence: TGTGCCAGCAGTTTAATCGGTCTAGGGGCCCTGAACACTGAAGCTTTCTTT. As protein: CASSLIGLGALNTEAFF.